Listed below are T cell receptor beta chains from one sample, sequenced in a study of beta chain features in type 1 diabetes. Assay: immunoSEQ multiplex PCR; the TCRdb copy retains only in-frame clones and omits some. The table includes 250,000 to 300,000 clones, approximately 24% detected once. The source material was naive CD4+ T cells from blood. These receptors all come from a woman younger than 45 with type 1 diabetes. Both conserved end residues are part of each CDR3. A D gene is named only where the DNA matches it firmly. Clone size is shown for a subset of rows, as once, few, many or a class of expanded clone.

j_call,v_call,d_call,clone_size,cdr3_aa,cdr3_nt
TRBJ1-2,TRBV28,TRBD1,-,CASSFLDRDYGYTF,TGTGCCAGCAGTTTTCTGGACAGGGACTATGGCTACACCTTC
TRBJ2-3,TRBV4-1,-,-,CASTTLRGAMGTQYF,TGCGCCAGCACAACCCTCAGGGGGGCGATGGGTACGCAGTATTTT
TRBJ2-1,TRBV4-1,TRBD1,-,CASRASQGMGNEQFF,TGCGCCAGCAGAGCATCACAGGGGATGGGCAATGAGCAGTTCTTC
TRBJ2-1,TRBV18,-,-,CASSPPSLASYNEQFF,TGTGCCAGCTCACCACCGAGTCTAGCTTCCTACAATGAGCAGTTCTTC
TRBJ1-2,TRBV2,-,few,CASTYRNYGYTF,TGTGCCAGCACCTACAGGAACTATGGCTACACCTTC
TRBJ2-1,TRBV2,TRBD1,few,CASSQDRASYNEQFF,TGTGCCAGCAGTCAAGACAGGGCCTCCTACAATGAGCAGTTCTTC
TRBJ2-2,TRBV30,-,few,CAWRNSANTGELFF,TGTGCCTGGAGGAACAGTGCGAACACCGGGGAGCTGTTTTTT
TRBJ2-1,TRBV19,TRBD1,few,CASSTDRGPYNEQFF,TGTGCCAGTAGTACCGACAGGGGCCCCTACAATGAGCAGTTCTTC
TRBJ1-5,TRBV7-9,-,-,CASSNDRIQPQHF,TGTGCCAGCAGCAACGACAGGATTCAGCCCCAGCATTTT
TRBJ2-6,TRBV5-8,-,-,CASSLGPSGANVLTF,TGTGCCAGCAGCTTGGGGCCCTCTGGGGCCAACGTCCTGACTTTC
TRBJ2-7,TRBV27,TRBD2,-,CASRLGTTYEQYF,TGTGCCAGCAGACTCGGGACTACCTACGAGCAGTACTTC
TRBJ1-2,TRBV9,-,-,CASSSNYRRGTNYGYTF,TGTGCCAGCAGCTCAAACTACCGGCGGGGGACTAACTATGGCTACACCTTC
TRBJ2-1,TRBV5-1,-,few,CASSLGGSSYNEQFF,TGCGCCAGCAGCTTGGGTGGGAGCTCCTACAATGAGCAGTTCTTC
TRBJ2-5,TRBV30,-,-,CAWSEESGETQYF,TGTGCCTGGAGTGAGGAATCAGGAGAGACCCAGTACTTC
TRBJ2-2,TRBV5-4,-,few,CASRGLKSTGELFF,TGTGCCAGCCGGGGACTTAAGTCCACCGGGGAGCTGTTTTTT
TRBJ1-5,TRBV18,-,-,CASSPTEDQPQHF,TGTGCCAGCTCACCTACCGAGGATCAGCCCCAGCATTTT
TRBJ1-5,TRBV5-1,TRBD1,-,CASSLDRAQPQHF,TGCGCCAGCAGCCTAGACAGGGCTCAGCCCCAGCATTTT
TRBJ2-1,TRBV9,-,few,CASSVGGGYNEQFF,TGTGCCAGCAGCGTAGGAGGCGGGTACAATGAGCAGTTCTTC
TRBJ2-1,TRBV7-2,TRBD2,few,CAGGGRSYNEQFF,TGTGCCGGGGGCGGGAGGTCCTACAATGAGCAGTTCTTC
TRBJ2-1,TRBV19,-,-,CASDGGNVREQFF,TGTGCCAGTGACGGCGGGAACGTACGTGAGCAGTTCTTC
TRBJ1-2,TRBV11-2,-,-,CASSLEVSLVGYTF,TGTGCCAGCAGCTTAGAGGTCAGCCTAGTTGGCTACACCTTC
TRBJ2-1,TRBV30,TRBD2,-,CAWKSGRAGNEQFF,TGTGCCTGGAAAAGCGGGAGGGCGGGTAATGAGCAGTTCTTC
TRBJ1-4,TRBV7-2,TRBD1,-,CASSPTGGNEKLFF,TGTGCCAGCAGCCCGACAGGGGGTAATGAAAAACTGTTTTTT
TRBJ1-5,TRBV5-1,-,few,CASSRGTGEGNNQPQHF,TGCGCCAGCAGCCGGGGGACGGGAGAAGGGAACAATCAGCCCCAGCATTTT
TRBJ2-7,TRBV5-4,TRBD2,few,CASSLQFGRAGDYEQYF,TGTGCCAGCAGCTTACAGTTCGGGAGGGCCGGGGACTACGAGCAGTACTTC
TRBJ2-1,TRBV15,-,few,CATSRDVSGSGLQEQFF,TGTGCCACCAGCAGAGATGTCTCCGGGAGTGGGCTCCAAGAGCAGTTCTTC
TRBJ1-2,TRBV5-4,TRBD1,-,CASSSQGAHGYTF,TGTGCCAGCAGCTCACAGGGGGCGCATGGCTACACCTTC
TRBJ2-3,TRBV7-9,-,few,CASSSRGADTQYF,TGTGCCAGCAGCTCTCGGGGAGCAGATACGCAGTATTTT
TRBJ2-7,TRBV7-2,TRBD2,few,CASRLLGLLTYEQYF,TGTGCCAGCAGACTACTGGGACTACTAACATACGAGCAGTACTTC
TRBJ1-2,TRBV25-1,-,-,CASGRVGGYGYTF,TGTGCCAGCGGCAGGGTTGGGGGGTATGGCTACACCTTC
TRBJ1-2,TRBV29-1,TRBD1,-,CSVRQGAGDYGYTF,TGCAGCGTGAGACAGGGAGCGGGTGACTATGGCTACACCTTC
TRBJ2-2,TRBV19,TRBD2,few,CASSFFSGRNTGELFF,TGTGCCAGTAGTTTCTTTAGCGGGAGAAACACCGGGGAGCTGTTTTTT
TRBJ2-7,TRBV7-9,-,few,CASSPRAVADEQYF,TGTGCCAGCAGCCCGCGGGCCGTCGCGGACGAGCAGTACTTC
TRBJ1-1,TRBV6-5,-,-,CASSYEEAYTEAFF,TGTGCCAGCAGTTACGAGGAGGCCTACACTGAAGCTTTCTTT
TRBJ1-2,TRBV28,-,-,CASSSGRTDYGYTF,TGTGCCAGCAGTTCGGGGAGGACCGACTATGGCTACACCTTC
TRBJ1-2,TRBV18,-,-,CASSGLEGNYGYTF,TGTGCCAGCTCTGGTTTGGAGGGGAACTATGGCTACACCTTC
TRBJ2-7,TRBV30,-,-,CAWSVGQGTTYEQYF,TGTGCCTGGAGTGTTGGCCAGGGGACGACCTACGAGCAGTACTTC
TRBJ2-7,TRBV30,-,-,CATRDTTFYEQYF,TGTGCCACCAGGGACACAACCTTCTACGAGCAGTACTTC
TRBJ2-5,TRBV14,-,once,CASSQEDSLGETQYF,TGTGCCAGCAGCCAAGAAGACAGTCTGGGAGAGACCCAGTACTTC
TRBJ1-1,TRBV7-2,-,few,CASTLYLGGTEAFF,TGTGCCAGCACTCTATATTTGGGGGGCACTGAAGCTTTCTTT
TRBJ2-1,TRBV29-1,TRBD2,-,CSVGERELGEQFF,TGCAGCGTTGGCGAGCGGGAGTTGGGTGAGCAGTTCTTC
TRBJ1-5,TRBV4-2,-,-,CASSQDRVSEPQHF,TGTGCCAGCAGCCAAGACAGGGTCTCGGAGCCCCAGCATTTT
TRBJ1-2,TRBV29-1,-,-,CSVVAGNYGYTF,TGCAGCGTTGTGGCGGGAAACTATGGCTACACCTTC
TRBJ1-2,TRBV29-1,TRBD1,-,CSVEGGTGLPNYGYTF,TGCAGCGTTGAAGGAGGGACAGGGCTCCCTAACTATGGCTACACCTTC
TRBJ2-5,TRBV7-9,-,few,CASSPGATQETQYF,TGTGCCAGCAGCCCTGGAGCGACCCAAGAGACCCAGTACTTC
TRBJ1-5,TRBV28,TRBD1,-,CASSPETGGNQPQHF,TGTGCCAGCAGCCCGGAGACAGGGGGCAATCAGCCCCAGCATTTT
TRBJ1-5,TRBV7-2,-,-,CASSSGQGWSFQPQHF,TGTGCCAGCAGCTCCGGCCAGGGTTGGTCGTTTCAGCCCCAGCATTTT
TRBJ2-1,TRBV29-1,TRBD1,few,CSANNLGQGRSGGSYNEQFF,TGCAGCGCAAACAATCTTGGACAGGGGAGGTCGGGGGGCTCCTACAATGAGCAGTTCTTC
TRBJ2-5,TRBV11-2,-,few,CASSFGETQYF,TGTGCCAGCAGCTTCGGAGAGACCCAGTACTTC
TRBJ2-5,TRBV6-6,TRBD1,-,CASSTDRVRETQYF,TGTGCCAGCAGCACGGACAGGGTGCGAGAGACCCAGTACTTC
TRBJ1-1,TRBV20-1,-,few,CSASSGTEAFF,TGCAGTGCTAGTTCGGGCACTGAAGCTTTCTTT
TRBJ2-7,TRBV19,TRBD2,-,CASSRAGGAPDEQYF,TGTGCCAGTAGCCGAGCGGGGGGCGCCCCGGACGAGCAGTACTTC
TRBJ2-1,TRBV7-9,TRBD2,few,CASSPTRSLAGDYNEQFF,TGTGCCAGCAGCCCCACACGAAGTCTAGCGGGAGACTACAATGAGCAGTTCTTC